What follows describes a single TCR beta chain. Its antigen is not known. 60 Vbeta and 13 Jbeta primers were used in PCR. The assay was immunoSEQ multiplex PCR, and TCRdb's table has in-frame clones only and misses some. The sample yields 120,000 to 150,000 clones, roughly three quarters seen once. This entry is derived from a study of cytomegalovirus exposure and HLA in healthy donors. Study information: The study's early data release held about 85 million unique TCRs from HLA-typed donors. Study-level findings and limits: Whilst most TCR sequences proved rare, a subset of public TCRs occurred across many donors. An analysis done earlier found most TCR beta V segments productive about 90% or about 30% of the time.

This CDR3 has 12 amino acids. Trimming took 6 bases from V and 5 from J, leaving 8 bases between them. Per the germline V gene, CDR1 is MNHNS and CDR2 is SASEGT. This chain links TRBV6-1 with TRBJ1-5, with D unresolved. The TCR was taken from a woman in her forties or fifties in good health and CMV-seronegative. Material for sequencing was PBMCs. The CDR3 DNA sequence: TGTGCCAGCAGGGAGGGAGATCAGCCCCAGCATTTT. Translation: CASREGDQPQHF.